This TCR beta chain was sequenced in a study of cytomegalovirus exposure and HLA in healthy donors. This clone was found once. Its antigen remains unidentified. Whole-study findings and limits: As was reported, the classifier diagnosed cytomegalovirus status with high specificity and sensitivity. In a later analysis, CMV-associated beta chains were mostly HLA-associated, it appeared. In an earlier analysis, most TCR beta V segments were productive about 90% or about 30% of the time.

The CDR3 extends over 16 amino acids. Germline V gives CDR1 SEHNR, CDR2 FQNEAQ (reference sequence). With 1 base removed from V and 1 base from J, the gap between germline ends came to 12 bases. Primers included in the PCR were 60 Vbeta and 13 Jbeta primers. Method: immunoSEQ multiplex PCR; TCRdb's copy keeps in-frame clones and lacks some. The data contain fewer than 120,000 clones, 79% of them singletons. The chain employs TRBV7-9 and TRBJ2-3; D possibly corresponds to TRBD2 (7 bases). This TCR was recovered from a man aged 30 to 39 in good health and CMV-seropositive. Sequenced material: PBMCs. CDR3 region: CASSLDRGAGTDTQYF. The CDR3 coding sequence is TGTGCCAGCAGCTTAGATCGGGGGGCCGGCACAGATACGCAGTATTTT.